This T cell receptor (beta chain) was obtained from a study of regulatory T cells in long-lasting Graves disease. Study observations and caveats: There was favoring of TRBV28, TRBJ1-2 and TRBJ2-5 in persistent disease.

Investigators prepared the TCR beta libraries by applying iRepertoire HTBI primers and Arm-PCR of CDR3 regions. MiXCR, run by TCRdb on the multiplex PCR reads, gives a single entry per CDR3 protein. This sample has roughly 400,000 distinct CDR3 sequences, with around 21% found just once. Looked up from germline, CDR1 is MNHEY and CDR2 is SVGEGT. CDR3 length equals 13 residues. Time point here: persistent/refractory GD, antithyroid drugs over 5 years with positive TRAb. PBMC-extracted RNA yielded the TCR library. EDTA tubes held about 9.7 milliliters of peripheral blood from each patient. As regards this clonotype: Its antigen remains unknown. Compared with germline, one end of the junction differs, possibly owing to a read error.

The source of this sequence is a female donor with Graves disease. The input for sequencing was peripheral blood mononuclear cells (PBMCs), taken when the disease was refractory, from a patient treated with antithyroid drugs. V is TRBV6-2 or TRBV6-3 and J is TRBJ2-2, with D uncertain. The CDR3 nucleotides read TGTGTCAGCAGCCGATTAGCCACCGGGGAGCTGTTTTTT. Translation gives CVSSRLATGELFF.